The rows below give T cell receptor beta chains drawn from one sample of a study of tumor-infiltrating lymphocytes in primary liver carcinoma. TCRdb processed the multiplex PCR reads anew with MiXCR; each CDR3 protein has one entry. In the table there are more than 150,000 distinct CDR3 sequences, roughly three fifths of which are singletons. The sequenced sample was peripheral blood. The source is a man aged 40-49 years with primary liver carcinoma and hepatitis B virus infection. The CDR3 runs from the conserved cysteine through the conserved F or W. The D gene is left open where the match is weak. Not all rows give a size; the values are once, few, many and, for expanded clones, a class.

size	D	V	J	CDR3	DNA
once	NA	TRBV29-1	TRBJ2-7	CSVGGAVDLYEQYF	TGCAGCGTTGGTGGGGCCGTTGACCTCTACGAGCAGTACTTC
NA	NA	TRBV30	TRBJ2-1	CDWGGMESSYNEQFF	TGTGACTGGGGCGGAATGGAGAGCTCCTACAATGAGCAGTTCTTC
once	NA	TRBV7-8	TRBJ1-1	CASSPIPGITEAFF	TGTGCCAGTAGCCCCATTCCAGGGATCACTGAAGCCTTCTTT
NA	NA	TRBV29-1	TRBJ2-3	CSVELAGGWTETQYF	TGCAGCGTTGAACTAGCTGGAGGGTGGACAGAAACGCAGTATTTT
NA	NA	TRBV11-2	TRBJ1-2	CASNTGIWDYDYTF	TGTGCCAGCAACACGGGAATATGGGACTATGACTACACCTTC
NA	NA	TRBV6-5	TRBJ1-5	CASRKVLNQPQHF	TGTGCCAGCAGAAAGGTGTTAAATCAGCCCCAGCATTTT
NA	NA	TRBV24-1	TRBJ2-3	CATPPINGDTQYF	TGTGCCACCCCTCCCATCAACGGGGATACGCAGTATTTT
few	NA	TRBV6-5	TRBJ2-5	CASSYGEGTETQYF	TGTGCCAGCAGTTATGGGGAAGGGACGGAGACCCAGTACTTC
NA	TRBD2	TRBV4-1	TRBJ2-5	CASSPTEGGETQYF	TGCGCCAGCAGCCCGACGGAGGGAGGGGAGACCCAGTACTTC
NA	NA	TRBV30	TRBJ2-5	CAWKPWAYQETQYF	TGTGCCTGGAAACCTTGGGCGTACCAAGAGACCCAGTACTTC
NA	NA	TRBV11-2	TRBJ2-1	CASSLKHSYNEQFF	TGTGCCAGCAGCTTAAAGCACTCCTACAATGAGCAGTTCTTC
few	NA	TRBV10-3	TRBJ1-3	CAISEGPPSTIYF	TGTGCCATCAGTGAGGGGCCCCCTTCCACCATATATTTT
NA	NA	TRBV6-2/TRBV6-3	TRBJ2-3	CAGSYTARTDTQYF	TGTGCCGGCAGTTACACCGCCCGAACAGATACGCAGTATTTT
few	TRBD1	TRBV14	TRBJ2-6	CASSPWDSNVLTF	TGTGCCAGCAGCCCGTGGGACAGCAACGTCCTGACTTTC
NA	TRBD2	TRBV11-2	TRBJ2-3	CVSSPRLAGGGDTQYF	TGTGTCAGCAGCCCGCGACTAGCGGGAGGAGGGGATACGCAGTATTTT
NA	NA	TRBV11-1	TRBJ2-1	CAGSLTRAGYYNKQFF	TGTGCCGGCAGCTTAACCAGAGCGGGTTATTACAATAAGCAGTTCTTC
many	TRBD1	TRBV29-1	TRBJ1-2	CSVARTGLDAGYTF	TGCAGCGTTGCCCGGACAGGGCTTGATGCTGGCTACACCTTC
NA	NA	TRBV29-1	TRBJ2-1	CSGIYNEQFF	TGCAGCGGGATCTACAATGAGCAGTTCTTC
many	NA	TRBV11-2	TRBJ2-1	CASSLGRLRGLYNEQFF	TGTGCCAGCAGCTTAGGAAGGCTCAGGGGACTCTACAATGAGCAGTTCTTC
NA	NA	TRBV7-8	TRBJ2-5	CASNGGGMGETQYF	TGTGCCAGCAATGGCGGAGGTATGGGAGAGACCCAATACTTC
NA	TRBD1	TRBV11-2	TRBJ2-5	CASILGRAGGGKYF	TGTGCCAGCATCTTAGGTCGGGCAGGGGGCGGCAAGTACTTC
NA	TRBD1	TRBV6-5	TRBJ2-7	CASSPVGGTGAYEQYF	TGTGCCAGCAGCCCCGTAGGGGGGACAGGGGCCTACGAGCAGTACTTC